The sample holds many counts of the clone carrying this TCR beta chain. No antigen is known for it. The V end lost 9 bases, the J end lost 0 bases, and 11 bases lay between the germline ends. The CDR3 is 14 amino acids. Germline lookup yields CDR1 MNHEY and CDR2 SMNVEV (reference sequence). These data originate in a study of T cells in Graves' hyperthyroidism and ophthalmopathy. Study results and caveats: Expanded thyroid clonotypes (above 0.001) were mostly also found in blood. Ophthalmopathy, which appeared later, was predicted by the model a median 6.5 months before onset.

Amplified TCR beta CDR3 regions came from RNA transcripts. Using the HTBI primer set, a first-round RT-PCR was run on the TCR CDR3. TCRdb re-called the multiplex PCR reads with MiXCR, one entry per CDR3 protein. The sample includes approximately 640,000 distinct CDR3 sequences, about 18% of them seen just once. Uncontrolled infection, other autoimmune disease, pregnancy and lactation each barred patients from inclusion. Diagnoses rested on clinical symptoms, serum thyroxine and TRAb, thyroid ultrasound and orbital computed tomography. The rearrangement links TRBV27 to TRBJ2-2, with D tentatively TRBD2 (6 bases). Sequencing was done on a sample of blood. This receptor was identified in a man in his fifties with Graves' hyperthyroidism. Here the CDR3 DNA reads TGTGCCAGTGGCGGGGAGACGAACACCGGGGAGCTGTTTTTT. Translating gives CASGGETNTGELFF.